Below, 28 T cell receptor beta chains from the same sample are listed, as sequenced in a study of tumor-infiltrating lymphocytes in primary liver carcinoma. With roughly 0.5 ug total RNA as template and a constant-region primer, TCR beta cDNA was made. Slightly modified ARM-PCR served as the procedure for the TCR beta libraries. These libraries came from three rounds of nested multiplex PCR. The opening two PCR rounds, nine to eleven cycles each, paired TRBV1-TRBV30 forward primers with a C-beta reverse primer. TCRdb reprocessed the multiplex PCR reads with MiXCR, giving one entry per CDR3 protein. The sample shows around 330,000 distinct CDR3 sequences, about three fifths of them seen only once. Out of unsorted whole blood came the blood RNA, and germline DNA was extracted as well. The sequenced sample was peripheral blood. The source of these receptors is a woman in her twenties or thirties with primary liver carcinoma and hepatitis B virus infection.

A word on this clonotype: A much larger clone differs from this one at a single base, so this may be a read error. The genes are TRBV4-1 and TRBJ2-1; D call uncertain. V was trimmed by 3 bases and J by 0 bases, leaving 18 bases between them. Germline CDR1 is MGHRA and CDR2 is YSYEKL. The CDR3 spans 18 residues. CDR3 residues: CASSQGPRAGSSYNEQFF. Written as DNA, the CDR3 is TGCGCCAGCAGCCAGGGCCCCCGGGCAGGCAGCTCCTACAATGAGCAGTTCTTC.

The chain uses TRBV7-9 and TRBJ2-7; 8 bases agree with TRBD2. The germline CDR1 and CDR2 sequences are SEHNR and FQNEAQ (reference sequence). The CDR3 loop spans 14 amino acids. Losses at the gene ends were 3 bases for V and 5 bases for J; bases not matched to a gene: 6. CDR3 coding DNA: TGTGCCAGCAGCTTCCAGCGGGAGTTGAACGAGCAGTACTTC. Translating it yields CASSFQRELNEQYF.

Remarks on this clonotype: This may come from a read error, since a much larger clone is one base off. The CDR3 loop reads CASIENQETQYF. CDR3 DNA: TGTGCCAGCATCGAAAACCAAGAGACCCAGTACTTC. The V call is TRBV12-3 or TRBV12-4, the J call TRBJ2-5; D not resolved. The CDR3 totals 12 residues. Trimming stripped 7 bases from V and 0 bases from J, with 6 bases between.

Comment on this clonotype: The conserved closing phenylalanine or tryptophan is absent in this CDR3, likely reflecting a read error. This chain joins TRBV12-3 or TRBV12-4 and TRBJ2-5; tentatively, D is TRBD2 (6 bases). The DNA end is more similar to TRBJ2-1, so the J call may be wrong. The CDR3 length is 14 residues. DNA of the CDR3: TGTGCCAGCAGTTTGGCTGGGGGGAACAATGAGCAGTTCTCC. Its protein is CASSLAGGNNEQFS.

For this clonotype: One junction end does not reproduce the germline sequence, and a read error may be involved. The CDR3 protein is CPSSLGRGLTYEQYF. In DNA form, the CDR3 reads TGTCCCAGCAGCTTGGGCAGGGGGCTTACCTACGAGCAGTACTTC. The chain couples TRBV11-3 to TRBJ2-7; 8 bases are shared with TRBD1. The CDR3 loop spans 15 amino acids. CDR1 is SGHNT and CDR2 is YENEEA in the germline V gene.

The sample holds a few counts of this clonotype. Without the conserved terminal phenylalanine or tryptophan, this CDR3 likely stems from a read error. CDR3 loop: CASSAGGGGMFNEQFL. The CDR3 region has the DNA TGTGCCAGCAGCGCGGGGGGCGGCGGGATGTTTAATGAGCAGTTCCTC. V gene TRBV5-4 combines with J gene TRBJ2-1, with 8 bases matching TRBD2. V gave up 4 bases and J gave up 7 bases; unmatched junction bases: 13. The CDR3 runs to 16 residues. In germline, CDR1 is SGHNT, CDR2 YYREEE (reference sequence).

The sample holds a few counts of this clonotype. The junction shows a germline mismatch at one end, possibly a read error. The genes are TRBV6-1 and TRBJ2-5, with 12 bases identical to TRBD2. Germline V CDR1 and CDR2: MNHNS, SASEGT. CDR3 length equals 18 residues. CDR3 in amino acids: CASSEGLAGGLYQGTQYF. In DNA, the CDR3 is TGTGCCAGCAGTGAGGGGCTAGCGGGGGGGCTGTATCAAGGGACCCAGTACTTC.

Regarding this clonotype: One end of the junction varies from germline; a read error may be responsible. The chain joins TRBV29-1 to TRBJ2-6, with D uncertain. CDR1 is SQVTM, CDR2 ANQGSEA, per germline. The CDR3 extends over 13 amino acids. The CDR3 region has the DNA TGCAACGTTGACGACCCTGGGGCCAACGTCCTGACTTTC. This sequence encodes CNVDDPGANVLTF.

Worth noting for this clonotype: Since a much larger clone is just one base distant, this may be a read error. The chain's CDR3 is CSAEWDGREGARTDTQYF. In DNA form, the CDR3 reads TGCAGCGCTGAATGGGACGGGAGAGAGGGGGCTCGCACAGATACGCAGTATTTT. V and J are TRBV29-1 and TRBJ2-3, with D maybe TRBD1 (7 bases). CDR1 SQVTM and CDR2 ANQGSEA come from the germline V gene. This CDR3 comprises 18 residues.

This chain connects TRBV5-1 to TRBJ2-3; 7 nucleotides match TRBD2. CDR3 length: 13 residues. Germline values: CDR1 SGHRS, CDR2 YFSETQ. The trim removed 7 bases at V and 2 bases at J, leaving 4 bases unmatched. CDR3 in DNA: TGCGCCAGCGCTAGCGGAGTCACAGATACGCAGTATTTT. This sequence encodes CASASGVTDTQYF.

This clonotype came up once. Since a much larger clone is just one base distant, this may be a read error. V and J are TRBV29-1 and TRBJ2-3, with 9 bases that match TRBD2. The CDR3 totals 14 residues. J lost 0 bases, V lost 6 bases, and 4 bases had no gene match. CDR1 and CDR2 (germline): SQVTM, ANQGSEA. The CDR3 spells CSVLAGASTDTQYF. The CDR3 DNA is TGCAGCGTCTTAGCGGGAGCCAGCACAGATACGCAGTATTTT.

In regard to this clonotype: Germline is not matched at one junction end, which may reflect a read error. The V gene is TRBV12-3 or TRBV12-4, the J gene TRBJ2-5, with D unclear. The length of the CDR3 is 13 residues. The CDR3 bases are TGTGCCAGTAGTCTCCGGGTCCAAGAGATCCAGTACTTC. The encoded protein is CASSLRVQEIQYF.

Remarks on this clonotype: One end of the junction is discordant with germline, which a read error may explain. The CDR3 protein is CSVHGVKGSGELLF. In nucleotides, the CDR3 is TGCAGCGTACATGGGGTCAAGGGTAGCGGGGAGCTGTTATTT. The V gene is TRBV29-1, the J gene TRBJ2-2; the match to TRBD2 covers 8 bases. From germline, CDR1 is SQVTM and CDR2 ANQGSEA. This CDR3 has 14 amino acids.

On this clonotype: This may arise from a read error, as a much more abundant clone is one base away. This rearrangement joins TRBV6-1 to TRBJ2-7; D might be TRBD1 (6 bases). This CDR3 spans 13 amino acids. Per the germline V gene, CDR1 is MNHNS and CDR2 is SASEGT. The CDR3 spells CASDDRSYYEQCF. As DNA, the CDR3 is TGTGCCAGCGACGACAGGTCCTACTACGAGCAGTGCTTC.

CDR3 sequence reads: CSARSRLWGRSGNEQFF. The CDR3 region has the DNA TGCAGTGCTAGATCAAGATTATGGGGGAGGTCAGGGAATGAGCAGTTCTTC. The chain is built from TRBV20-1 and TRBJ2-1, with a tentative D call TRBD2 (6 bases). The CDR3 covers 17 residues. Germline loops: CDR1 DFQATT, CDR2 SNEGSKA (reference sequence). The V gene lost 2 bases and the J gene lost 7 bases, with 24 bases spanning the gap.

Judged by abundance, this clonotype is medium-sized. The rearrangement joins TRBV29-1 to TRBJ2-5, with 8 bases fitting TRBD2. In germline, CDR1 is SQVTM, CDR2 ANQGSEA. The CDR3 totals 15 residues. V gave up 3 bases and J gave up 4 bases; unmatched junction bases: 10. CDR3 residues: CSVDFTGGPVETQYF. Here the CDR3 DNA reads TGCAGCGTTGATTTCACGGGAGGGCCGGTAGAGACCCAGTACTTC.

The V call is TRBV28, the J call TRBJ2-3; D possibly uses TRBD1 or TRBD2 (5 bases each). Deletions cut 2 bases from V and 6 bases from J, with 12 bases between. In germline, CDR1 is MDHEN, CDR2 SYDVKM. The CDR3 has 14 amino acids. The CDR3 loop is CASSLGQGEDTQYF. The CDR3, as DNA: TGTGCCAGCAGTTTAGGGCAGGGAGAGGATACGCAGTATTTT.

Comments on this clonotype: This sequence may be a read error, since a much larger clone differs from it by one base. The chain couples TRBV12-3 or TRBV12-4 to TRBJ1-1; D is uncertain. V was trimmed by 1 base and J by 6 bases, leaving 15 bases between them. This CDR3 comprises 15 residues. The CDR3 is CASSLGGGPNAEAFF. As DNA, the CDR3 is TGTGCCAGCAGTTTAGGAGGAGGGCCTAACGCTGAAGCTTTCTTT.

In regard to this clonotype: This may be a read error: a much more frequent sequence differs by one nucleotide. V is TRBV4-1 and J is TRBJ1-2; D unclear. The CDR3 extends over 14 amino acids. Germline lookup yields CDR1 MGHRA and CDR2 YSYEKL. The DNA for the CDR3 is TGCGCCAACAGCCAAGATCGGAACAGCTATGGCTACACCTTC. It translates to CANSQDRNSYGYTF.

This clonotype was seen many times. The genes are TRBV11-3 and TRBJ2-1; 7 positions agree with TRBD2. The V and J ends lost 8 bases and 8 bases, in that order; junction bases with no gene match: 3. Germline CDR1 SGHNT, CDR2 YENEEA. The CDR3 sequence is 11 residues long. CDR3 in DNA: TGTGCCAGCCGGGGGGAGCATGAGCAGTTCTTC. This translates into CASRGEHEQFF.

The V gene is TRBV6-2 or TRBV6-3, the J gene TRBJ2-2, with 7 positions matching TRBD1. V was clipped by 6 bases and J by 9 bases; unmatched bases: 13. Germline CDR1 MNHEY, CDR2 SVGEGT. There are 15 residues in the CDR3. CDR3 loop: CASSPGTEYLRELFF. The CDR3, as DNA: TGTGCCAGCAGCCCCGGGACAGAGTACCTTAGGGAGCTGTTTTTT.

Note on this clonotype: A much more abundant neighbour one base away suggests this may be a read error. This chain connects TRBV29-1 to TRBJ2-2; D might be TRBD2 (5 bases). This CDR3 has 14 residues. Trimming took 7 bases from V and 4 from J, leaving 16 bases between them. Germline CDR1 reads SQVTM; CDR2 reads ANQGSEA. The CDR3, as DNA: TGCAGCGCCGTGACTGGACTGATCACCGGGGAGCTGTTTTTT. Amino acids: CSAVTGLITGELFF.

Note on this clonotype: Possible read error: a much larger clone is one base away. V and J are TRBV6-1 and TRBJ1-2; 7 positions match TRBD1. Germline lookup yields CDR1 MNHNS and CDR2 SASEGT. The CDR3 contains 17 residues. The CDR3 region is CASRNRDSPHTNHGYTF. For the CDR3, the DNA is TGTGCCAGCAGGAACCGGGACAGTCCCCACACTAACCATGGCTACACCTTC.

As regards this clonotype: An end of the junction differs from the germline gene, which may be a read error. This chain links TRBV11-2 with TRBJ2-1; D gene unclear. The germline CDR1 and CDR2 sequences are SGHAT and FQNNGV. There are 11 residues in the CDR3. The DNA of the CDR3 is TGTGCCAGCAACCCTGGGTATGAGCAGTTCTTT. It specifies CASNPGYEQFF.

About this clonotype itself: Sequence at one end of the junction differs from germline and may be a read error. V and J are TRBV11-2 and TRBJ2-7; 7 nucleotides agree with TRBD1. Per the germline V gene, CDR1 is SGHAT and CDR2 is FQNNGV. The CDR3 covers 14 residues. The CDR3 loop reads CASSSTRQGAEQHF. The CDR3 DNA is TGTGCGAGCAGCTCGACGAGACAGGGAGCCGAGCAGCACTTC.

As to this clonotype: This may come from a read error, since a much larger clone is one base off. The J gene is TRBJ2-1, the V gene TRBV29-1, with D tentatively TRBD1 (6 bases). V was trimmed by 8 bases and J by 6 bases, leaving 14 bases between them. Per the germline V gene, CDR1 is SQVTM and CDR2 is ANQGSEA. This CDR3 comprises 12 residues. The CDR3, as DNA: TGCAGCATTGGCCCAGGGGCCAATGAGCAGTTCTTC. Its protein product is CSIGPGANEQFF.

The rearrangement links TRBV6-2 or TRBV6-3 to TRBJ1-5; possible D gene TRBD1, 6 bases. This CDR3 has 14 amino acids. CDR1 MNHEY and CDR2 SVGEGT come from the germline V gene. The V and J ends lost 6 bases and 7 bases respectively, with 16 bases between them. Written as DNA, the CDR3 is TGTGCCAGCAGACAGGGAGAGAATCGCCAGCCCCAGCATTTT. This gives the protein CASRQGENRQPQHF.

Turning to this clonotype: Sequence at one end of the junction differs from germline and may be a read error. The chain uses TRBV11-2 and TRBJ2-1, with 7 nucleotides matching TRBD2. Germline V CDR1 and CDR2: SGHAT, FQNNGV. The CDR3 extends over 17 amino acids. The CDR3, as DNA: TGTGCCAGCAGCTCCGGACTAGTGGGTGCCCTTAACAATGAGCTGTTCTTC. Amino acid sequence: CASSSGLVGALNNELFF.